Listed below are T cell receptor beta chains from one sample, sequenced in a study of blood T cell repertoires in COVID-19. Sequencing was performed with immunoSEQ multiplex PCR; in TCRdb, only in-frame clones are kept and a portion is missing. The sample records 400,000 to 500,000 clones, about 88% being singletons. The sequenced sample was PBMCs or T cells enriched from blood (not recorded which). These receptors all come from a woman between 18 and 29 years old who had been exposed to COVID-19. Both conserved end residues are part of each CDR3. The order of the fields is D gene, clone size, J gene, V gene, CDR3 protein, CDR3 DNA. D genes are given only for firm matches. The size entry is marked missing in some rows and otherwise reads once, few, many or a size class.

D gene: TRBD1; clone size: -; J gene: TRBJ1-1; V gene: TRBV6-5; CDR3 protein: CASSSTGVMNTEAFF; CDR3 DNA: TGTGCCAGCAGTTCGACAGGGGTCATGAACACTGAAGCTTTCTTT
D gene: TRBD1; clone size: -; J gene: TRBJ2-5; V gene: TRBV5-1; CDR3 protein: CASSGSGGPETQYF; CDR3 DNA: TGCGCCAGCAGCGGGTCAGGGGGCCCGGAGACCCAGTACTTC
D gene: -; clone size: few; J gene: TRBJ2-7; V gene: TRBV18; CDR3 protein: CASSPPGRPYEQYF; CDR3 DNA: TGTGCCAGCTCACCACCGGGCAGGCCCTACGAGCAGTACTTC
D gene: -; clone size: -; J gene: TRBJ1-2; V gene: TRBV5-4; CDR3 protein: CASSLGPGEANYGYTF; CDR3 DNA: TGTGCCAGCAGCTTGGGACCGGGGGAAGCTAACTATGGCTACACCTTC
D gene: -; clone size: few; J gene: TRBJ2-5; V gene: TRBV9; CDR3 protein: CASSAGDQETQYF; CDR3 DNA: TGTGCCAGCAGCGCGGGGGACCAAGAGACCCAGTACTTC
D gene: TRBD1; clone size: few; J gene: TRBJ1-2; V gene: TRBV18; CDR3 protein: CASSGTGQGSYGYTF; CDR3 DNA: TGTGCCAGCTCCGGAACAGGACAGGGTTCCTATGGCTACACCTTC
D gene: -; clone size: -; J gene: TRBJ2-2; V gene: TRBV5-4; CDR3 protein: CASSATELLTGELFF; CDR3 DNA: TGTGCCAGCAGCGCGACGGAACTATTGACCGGGGAGCTGTTTTTT
D gene: -; clone size: once; J gene: TRBJ2-1; V gene: TRBV29-1; CDR3 protein: CSVSAGSYNEQFF; CDR3 DNA: TGCAGCGTTTCGGCGGGCTCCTACAATGAGCAGTTCTTC
D gene: -; clone size: -; J gene: TRBJ2-1; V gene: TRBV27; CDR3 protein: CASTGSYNEQFF; CDR3 DNA: TGTGCCAGCACAGGGTCCTACAATGAGCAGTTCTTC
D gene: -; clone size: -; J gene: TRBJ2-5; V gene: TRBV19; CDR3 protein: CASSTRQETQYF; CDR3 DNA: TGTGCCAGTAGTACCAGACAAGAGACCCAGTACTTC
D gene: -; clone size: -; J gene: TRBJ2-7; V gene: TRBV12-3/TRBV12-4; CDR3 protein: CASSTGPEQYF; CDR3 DNA: TGTGCCAGCAGCACAGGGCCCGAGCAGTACTTC
D gene: -; clone size: once; J gene: TRBJ1-5; V gene: TRBV7-8; CDR3 protein: CASSSGHINQPQHF; CDR3 DNA: TGTGCCAGCAGCTCGGGACACATCAATCAGCCCCAGCATTTT
D gene: -; clone size: -; J gene: TRBJ2-7; V gene: TRBV7-9; CDR3 protein: CASSGLATTYEQYF; CDR3 DNA: TGTGCCAGCAGTGGGCTAGCGACCACCTACGAGCAGTACTTC
D gene: TRBD2; clone size: -; J gene: TRBJ2-4; V gene: TRBV7-8; CDR3 protein: CASSLGFGGEAKNIQYF; CDR3 DNA: TGTGCCAGCAGCTTAGGATTCGGGGGGGAAGCCAAAAACATTCAGTACTTC
D gene: TRBD1; clone size: -; J gene: TRBJ2-7; V gene: TRBV27; CDR3 protein: CASSLGQTYEQYF; CDR3 DNA: TGTGCCAGCAGTTTGGGACAGACCTACGAGCAGTACTTC
D gene: -; clone size: -; J gene: TRBJ1-1; V gene: TRBV18; CDR3 protein: CASSHLETKAEAFF; CDR3 DNA: TGTGCCAGCTCACATTTGGAGACTAAGGCTGAAGCTTTCTTT
D gene: -; clone size: -; J gene: TRBJ1-2; V gene: TRBV6-5; CDR3 protein: CASSYSDGDGYTF; CDR3 DNA: TGTGCCAGCAGTTACTCGGACGGGGATGGCTACACCTTC
D gene: -; clone size: -; J gene: TRBJ1-4; V gene: TRBV7-2; CDR3 protein: CASSSGQISNEKLFF; CDR3 DNA: TGTGCCAGCAGCTCAGGACAGATTTCTAATGAAAAACTGTTTTTT
D gene: -; clone size: few; J gene: TRBJ1-4; V gene: TRBV18; CDR3 protein: CASTTAATNEKLFF; CDR3 DNA: TGTGCCAGCACGACAGCTGCAACTAATGAAAAACTGTTTTTT
D gene: -; clone size: -; J gene: TRBJ1-2; V gene: TRBV25-1; CDR3 protein: CASSLTGYYGYTF; CDR3 DNA: TGTGCCAGCAGTCTAACAGGGTACTATGGCTACACCTTC
D gene: TRBD2; clone size: -; J gene: TRBJ2-5; V gene: TRBV29-1; CDR3 protein: CSVGLAGGQETQYF; CDR3 DNA: TGCAGCGTTGGGTTAGCGGGGGGCCAAGAGACCCAGTACTTC
D gene: TRBD1; clone size: -; J gene: TRBJ1-1; V gene: TRBV7-9; CDR3 protein: CASSPNDRAGFTEAFF; CDR3 DNA: TGTGCCAGCAGCCCCAACGACAGGGCGGGGTTCACTGAAGCTTTCTTT
D gene: -; clone size: -; J gene: TRBJ2-1; V gene: TRBV6-1; CDR3 protein: CASSDPVRSYSEQFF; CDR3 DNA: TGTGCCAGCAGTGACCCCGTTCGTAGTTACAGTGAGCAGTTCTTC
D gene: -; clone size: -; J gene: TRBJ2-3; V gene: TRBV15; CDR3 protein: CATSRARGATDTQYF; CDR3 DNA: TGTGCCACCAGCAGAGCTCGGGGAGCCACAGATACGCAGTATTTT
D gene: TRBD2; clone size: -; J gene: TRBJ2-1; V gene: TRBV29-1; CDR3 protein: CSTEGGRAENEQFF; CDR3 DNA: TGCAGCACCGAGGGCGGGAGGGCCGAAAATGAGCAGTTCTTC
D gene: TRBD1; clone size: -; J gene: TRBJ1-5; V gene: TRBV3-1/TRBV3-2; CDR3 protein: CASSRQGIEPQHF; CDR3 DNA: TGTGCCAGCAGTCGACAGGGAATTGAGCCCCAGCATTTT
D gene: TRBD2; clone size: -; J gene: TRBJ2-1; V gene: TRBV3-1/TRBV3-2; CDR3 protein: CASSPGLGNLAEQFF; CDR3 DNA: TGTGCCAGCAGCCCGGGACTAGGAAATCTCGCTGAGCAGTTCTTC
D gene: TRBD1; clone size: -; J gene: TRBJ2-1; V gene: TRBV7-9; CDR3 protein: CASSLQGVGEQFF; CDR3 DNA: TGTGCCAGCAGCTTACAGGGGGTTGGTGAGCAGTTCTTC
D gene: TRBD2; clone size: -; J gene: TRBJ2-1; V gene: TRBV24-1; CDR3 protein: CATSEERAGEYNEQFF; CDR3 DNA: TGTGCCACCAGTGAGGAAAGGGCGGGAGAGTACAATGAGCAGTTCTTC
D gene: -; clone size: -; J gene: TRBJ1-1; V gene: TRBV7-9; CDR3 protein: CASSRPTANTEAFF; CDR3 DNA: TGTGCCAGCAGCCGCCCGACAGCGAACACTGAAGCTTTCTTT
D gene: TRBD2; clone size: -; J gene: TRBJ2-3; V gene: TRBV5-1; CDR3 protein: CASSPGRASTDTQYF; CDR3 DNA: TGCGCCAGCAGCCCCGGGAGGGCCAGCACAGATACGCAGTATTTT
D gene: -; clone size: -; J gene: TRBJ2-7; V gene: TRBV6-5; CDR3 protein: CASLPGGRPYEQYF; CDR3 DNA: TGTGCCAGCCTCCCCGGGGGTAGGCCCTACGAGCAGTACTTC
D gene: TRBD2; clone size: -; J gene: TRBJ2-1; V gene: TRBV25-1; CDR3 protein: CASSEFPWASGGANEQFF; CDR3 DNA: TGTGCCAGCAGTGAATTTCCCTGGGCTAGCGGGGGGGCCAATGAGCAGTTCTTC
D gene: -; clone size: -; J gene: TRBJ2-5; V gene: TRBV19; CDR3 protein: CASSTFGETQYF; CDR3 DNA: TGTGCCAGTAGTACGTTCGGAGAGACCCAGTACTTC
D gene: -; clone size: -; J gene: TRBJ1-4; V gene: TRBV29-1; CDR3 protein: CSVKISWWGDSEKLFF; CDR3 DNA: TGCAGCGTTAAAATAAGTTGGTGGGGGGATAGCGAAAAACTGTTTTTT
D gene: -; clone size: -; J gene: TRBJ2-5; V gene: TRBV11-2; CDR3 protein: CASSPPRARVLPGQETQYF; CDR3 DNA: TGTGCCAGCAGCCCGCCTAGGGCCAGGGTCCTGCCCGGCCAAGAGACCCAGTACTTC
D gene: TRBD1; clone size: -; J gene: TRBJ2-5; V gene: TRBV15; CDR3 protein: CATSRAATGGQETQYF; CDR3 DNA: TGTGCCACCAGCAGAGCGGCGACAGGGGGACAAGAGACCCAGTACTTC
D gene: TRBD2; clone size: -; J gene: TRBJ2-7; V gene: TRBV5-1; CDR3 protein: CASSLVGLADYEQYF; CDR3 DNA: TGCGCCAGCAGCTTGGTCGGGCTAGCGGACTACGAGCAGTACTTC
D gene: -; clone size: -; J gene: TRBJ2-7; V gene: TRBV6-5; CDR3 protein: CASSYGPSGDYEQYF; CDR3 DNA: TGTGCCAGCAGTTACGGGCCCTCAGGGGACTACGAGCAGTACTTC
D gene: -; clone size: once; J gene: TRBJ2-7; V gene: TRBV7-9; CDR3 protein: CASSTQGYEQYF; CDR3 DNA: TGTGCCAGCAGCACACAGGGCTACGAGCAGTACTTC
D gene: TRBD1; clone size: -; J gene: TRBJ1-2; V gene: TRBV5-4; CDR3 protein: CASSFTGTGGTISYTF; CDR3 DNA: TGTGCCAGCAGCTTTACCGGGACAGGGGGGACTATTAGCTACACCTTC
D gene: -; clone size: -; J gene: TRBJ2-3; V gene: TRBV5-1; CDR3 protein: CASSLIVADTQYF; CDR3 DNA: TGCGCCAGCAGCTTGATAGTCGCAGATACGCAGTATTTT
D gene: TRBD1; clone size: -; J gene: TRBJ1-4; V gene: TRBV10-2; CDR3 protein: CASSVQGAGEKLFF; CDR3 DNA: TGCGCCAGCAGTGTGCAGGGGGCAGGTGAAAAACTGTTTTTT
D gene: TRBD1; clone size: -; J gene: TRBJ1-5; V gene: TRBV7-6; CDR3 protein: CASSLRTGGELDNQPQHF; CDR3 DNA: TGTGCCAGCAGCCTTCGGACAGGGGGGGAACTCGACAATCAGCCCCAGCATTTT
D gene: -; clone size: -; J gene: TRBJ2-5; V gene: TRBV10-3; CDR3 protein: CAISPGSQETQYF; CDR3 DNA: TGTGCCATCAGCCCCGGGAGTCAAGAGACCCAGTACTTC
D gene: -; clone size: once; J gene: TRBJ2-1; V gene: TRBV4-3; CDR3 protein: CASSQDWAVTYNEQFF; CDR3 DNA: TGCGCCAGCAGCCAAGATTGGGCTGTCACCTACAATGAGCAGTTCTTC
D gene: -; clone size: -; J gene: TRBJ2-5; V gene: TRBV21-1; CDR3 protein: CASSKGPLAGGLQETQYF; CDR3 DNA: TGTGCCAGCAGCAAAGGACCCCTAGCGGGGGGGCTCCAAGAGACCCAGTACTTC